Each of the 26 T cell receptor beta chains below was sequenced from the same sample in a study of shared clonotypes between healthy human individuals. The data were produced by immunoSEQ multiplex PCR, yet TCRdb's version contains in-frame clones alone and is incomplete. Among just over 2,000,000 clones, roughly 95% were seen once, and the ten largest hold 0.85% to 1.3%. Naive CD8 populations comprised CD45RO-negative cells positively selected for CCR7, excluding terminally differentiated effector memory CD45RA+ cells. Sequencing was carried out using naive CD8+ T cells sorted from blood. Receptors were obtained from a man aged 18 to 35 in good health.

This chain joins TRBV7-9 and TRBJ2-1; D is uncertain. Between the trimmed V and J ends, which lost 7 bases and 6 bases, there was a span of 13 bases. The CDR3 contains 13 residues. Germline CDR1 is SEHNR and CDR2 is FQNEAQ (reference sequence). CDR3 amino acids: CASIKETVNEQFF. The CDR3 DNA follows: TGTGCCAGCATAAAGGAGACGGTCAATGAGCAGTTCTTC.

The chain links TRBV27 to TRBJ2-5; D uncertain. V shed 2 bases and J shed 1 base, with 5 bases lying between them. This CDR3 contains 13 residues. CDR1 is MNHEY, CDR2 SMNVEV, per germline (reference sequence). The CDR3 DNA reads TGTGCCAGCAGTTTAGTTGCCCAAGAGACCCAGTACTTC. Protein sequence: CASSLVAQETQYF.

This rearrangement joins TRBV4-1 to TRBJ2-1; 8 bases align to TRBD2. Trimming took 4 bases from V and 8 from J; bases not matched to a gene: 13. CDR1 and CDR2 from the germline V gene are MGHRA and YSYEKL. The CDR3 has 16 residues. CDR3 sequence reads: CASSLQPGLGNHEQFF. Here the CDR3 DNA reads TGCGCCAGCAGCCTTCAACCGGGACTAGGGAACCATGAGCAGTTCTTC.

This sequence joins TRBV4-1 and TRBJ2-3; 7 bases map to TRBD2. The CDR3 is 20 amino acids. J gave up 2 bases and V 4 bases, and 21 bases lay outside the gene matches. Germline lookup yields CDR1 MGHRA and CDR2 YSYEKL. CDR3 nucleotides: TGCGCCAGCAGCCCCCCGGGACTATCACAATTCGAGGGCAACACAGATACGCAGTATTTT. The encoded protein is CASSPPGLSQFEGNTDTQYF.

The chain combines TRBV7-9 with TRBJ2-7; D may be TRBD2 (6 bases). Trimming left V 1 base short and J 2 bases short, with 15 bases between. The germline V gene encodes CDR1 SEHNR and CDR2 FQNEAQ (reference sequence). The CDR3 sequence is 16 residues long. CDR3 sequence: CASSLGSSDWTYEQYF. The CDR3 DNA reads TGTGCCAGCAGCTTAGGGTCTAGCGACTGGACCTACGAGCAGTACTTC.

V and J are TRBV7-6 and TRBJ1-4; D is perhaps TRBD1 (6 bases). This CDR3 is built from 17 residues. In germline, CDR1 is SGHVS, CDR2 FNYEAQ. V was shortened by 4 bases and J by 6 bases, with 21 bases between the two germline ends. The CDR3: CASSSSIGGQAHEKLFF. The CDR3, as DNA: TGTGCCAGCAGCTCTAGCATTGGGGGGCAGGCCCATGAAAAACTGTTTTTT.

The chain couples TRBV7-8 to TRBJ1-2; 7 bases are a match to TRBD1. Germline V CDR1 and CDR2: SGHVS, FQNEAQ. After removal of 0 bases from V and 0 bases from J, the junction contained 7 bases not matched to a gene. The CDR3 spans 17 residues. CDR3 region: CASSLAVGQAANYGYTF. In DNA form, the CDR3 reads TGTGCCAGCAGCTTAGCCGTCGGACAGGCGGCTAACTATGGCTACACCTTC.

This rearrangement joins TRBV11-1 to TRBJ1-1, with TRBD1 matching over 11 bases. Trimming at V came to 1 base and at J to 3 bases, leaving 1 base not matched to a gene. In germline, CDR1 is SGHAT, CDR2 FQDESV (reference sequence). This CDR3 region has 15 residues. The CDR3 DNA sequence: TGTGCCAGCAGCTTAGGGACAGGGGGCTACACTGAAGCTTTCTTT. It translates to CASSLGTGGYTEAFF.

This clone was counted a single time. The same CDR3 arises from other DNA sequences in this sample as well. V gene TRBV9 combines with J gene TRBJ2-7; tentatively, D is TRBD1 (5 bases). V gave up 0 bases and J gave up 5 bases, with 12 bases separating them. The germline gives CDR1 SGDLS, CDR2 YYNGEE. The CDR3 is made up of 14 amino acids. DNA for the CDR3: TGTGCCAGCAGCGTAGGAGGTCAGGGCCACGAGCAGTACTTC. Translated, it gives CASSVGGQGHEQYF.

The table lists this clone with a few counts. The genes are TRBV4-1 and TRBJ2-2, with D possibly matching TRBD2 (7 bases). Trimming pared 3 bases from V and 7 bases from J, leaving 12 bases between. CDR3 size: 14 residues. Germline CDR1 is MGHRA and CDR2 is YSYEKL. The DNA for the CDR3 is TGCGCCAGCAGCCAGGGGGGGCTTGGCGGGGAGCTGTTTTTT. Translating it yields CASSQGGLGGELFF.

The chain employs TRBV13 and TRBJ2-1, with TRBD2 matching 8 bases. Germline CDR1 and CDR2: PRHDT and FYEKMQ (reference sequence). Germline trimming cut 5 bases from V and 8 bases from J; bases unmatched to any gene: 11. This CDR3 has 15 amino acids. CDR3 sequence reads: CASSPTGGPGDEQFF. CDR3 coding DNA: TGTGCCAGCAGCCCCACGGGGGGGCCTGGAGATGAGCAGTTCTTC.

The CDR3 sequence: CASSALFLGRVYNEQFF. CDR3 nucleotides: TGTGCCAGCAGTGCCTTATTCCTGGGGCGCGTTTACAATGAGCAGTTCTTC. The rearrangement joins TRBV6-1 to TRBJ2-1, with D possibly matching TRBD1 (5 bases). Looked up from germline, CDR1 is MNHNS and CDR2 is SASEGT. CDR3 length equals 17 residues. V was pared by 4 bases and J by 4 bases, with 20 bases between.

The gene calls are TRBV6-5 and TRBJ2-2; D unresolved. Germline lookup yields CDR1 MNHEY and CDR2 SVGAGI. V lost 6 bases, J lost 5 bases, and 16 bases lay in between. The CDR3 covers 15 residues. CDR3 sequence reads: CASSQTGPPTGELFF. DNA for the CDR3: TGTGCCAGCAGCCAGACCGGGCCCCCGACCGGGGAGCTGTTTTTT.

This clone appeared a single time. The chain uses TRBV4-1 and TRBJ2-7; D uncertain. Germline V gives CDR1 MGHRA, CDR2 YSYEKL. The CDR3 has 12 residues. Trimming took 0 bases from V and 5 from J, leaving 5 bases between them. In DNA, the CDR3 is TGCGCCAGCAGCCAAGACTACCACGAGCAGTACTTC. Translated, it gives CASSQDYHEQYF.

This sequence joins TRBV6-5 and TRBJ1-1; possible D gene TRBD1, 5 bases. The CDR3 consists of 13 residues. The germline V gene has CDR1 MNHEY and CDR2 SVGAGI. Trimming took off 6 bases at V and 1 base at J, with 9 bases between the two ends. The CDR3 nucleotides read TGTGCCAGCAGATGGGGCGAGAACACTGAAGCTTTCTTT. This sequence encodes CASRWGENTEAFF.

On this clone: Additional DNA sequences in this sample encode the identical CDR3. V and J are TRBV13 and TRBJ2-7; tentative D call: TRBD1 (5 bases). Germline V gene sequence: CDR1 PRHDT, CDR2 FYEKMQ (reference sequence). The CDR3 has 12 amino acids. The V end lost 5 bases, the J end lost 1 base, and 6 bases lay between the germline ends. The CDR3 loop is CASSQGSYEQYF. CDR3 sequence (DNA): TGTGCCAGCAGCCAGGGTTCCTACGAGCAGTACTTC.

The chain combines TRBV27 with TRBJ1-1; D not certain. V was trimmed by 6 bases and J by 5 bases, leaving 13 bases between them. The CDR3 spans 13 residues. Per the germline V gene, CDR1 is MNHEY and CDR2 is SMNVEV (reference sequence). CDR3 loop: CASSLLDKTEAFF. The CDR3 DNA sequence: TGTGCCAGCAGCCTTCTAGATAAAACTGAAGCTTTCTTT.

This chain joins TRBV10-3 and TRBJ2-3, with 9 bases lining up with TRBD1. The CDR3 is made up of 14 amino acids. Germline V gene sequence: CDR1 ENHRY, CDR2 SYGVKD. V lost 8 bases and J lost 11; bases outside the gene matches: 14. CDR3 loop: CAIGLRTGAEVQYF. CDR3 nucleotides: TGTGCCATCGGGTTAAGGACAGGGGCGGAGGTGCAGTATTTT.

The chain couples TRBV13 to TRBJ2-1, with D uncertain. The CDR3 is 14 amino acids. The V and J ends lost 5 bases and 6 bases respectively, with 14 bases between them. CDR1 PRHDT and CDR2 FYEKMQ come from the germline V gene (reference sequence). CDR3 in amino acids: CASSTTAEPNEQFF. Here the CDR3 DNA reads TGTGCCAGCAGCACGACGGCCGAGCCCAATGAGCAGTTCTTC. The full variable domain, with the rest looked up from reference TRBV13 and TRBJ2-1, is AAGVIQSPRHLIKEKRETATLKCYPIPRHDTVYWYQQGPGQDPQFLISFYEKMQSDKGSIPDRFSAQQFSDYHSELNMSSLELGDSALYFCASSTTAEPNEQFFGPGTRLTVL.

CDR3 in amino acids: CSVEDQKGEGVGYTF. The CDR3 DNA reads as TGCAGCGTTGAAGATCAAAAGGGGGAGGGCGTTGGCTACACCTTC. The V gene is TRBV29-1, the J gene TRBJ1-2; D perhaps matches TRBD1 (6 bases). Trimming removed 0 bases at V and 7 bases at J, with 18 bases between. The CDR3 has 15 amino acids. Germline V gene data show CDR1 as SQVTM and CDR2 as ANQGSEA.

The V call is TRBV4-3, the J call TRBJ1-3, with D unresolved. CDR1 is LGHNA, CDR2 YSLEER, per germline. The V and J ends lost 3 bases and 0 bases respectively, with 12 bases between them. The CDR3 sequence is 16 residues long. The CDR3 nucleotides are TGCGCCAGCAGCCAGACCCACGGGAGCTCTGGAAACACCATATATTTT. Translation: CASSQTHGSSGNTIYF.

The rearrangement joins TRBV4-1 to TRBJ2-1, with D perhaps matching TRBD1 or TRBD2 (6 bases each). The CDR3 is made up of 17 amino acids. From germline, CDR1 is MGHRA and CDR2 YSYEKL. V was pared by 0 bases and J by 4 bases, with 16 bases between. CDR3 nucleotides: TGCGCCAGCAGCCAAGATAGTTGGGCGGGGACATACAATGAGCAGTTCTTC. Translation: CASSQDSWAGTYNEQFF.

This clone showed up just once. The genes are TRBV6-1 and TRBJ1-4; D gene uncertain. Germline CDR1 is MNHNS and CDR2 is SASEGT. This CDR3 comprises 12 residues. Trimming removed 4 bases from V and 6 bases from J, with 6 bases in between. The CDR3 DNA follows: TGTGCCAGCAGTGGAATGGATGAAAAACTGTTTTTT. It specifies CASSGMDEKLFF.

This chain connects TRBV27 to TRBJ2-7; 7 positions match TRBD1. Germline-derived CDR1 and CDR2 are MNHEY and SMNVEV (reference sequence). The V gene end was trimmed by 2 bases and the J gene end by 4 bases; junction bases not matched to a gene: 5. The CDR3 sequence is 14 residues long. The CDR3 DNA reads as TGTGCCAGCAGTTTAACAGGGGAAAGGTACGAGCAGTACTTC. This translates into CASSLTGERYEQYF.

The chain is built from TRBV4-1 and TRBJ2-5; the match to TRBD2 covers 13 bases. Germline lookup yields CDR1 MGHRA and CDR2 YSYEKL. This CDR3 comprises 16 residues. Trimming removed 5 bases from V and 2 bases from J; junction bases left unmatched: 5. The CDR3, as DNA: TGCGCCAGCAGCATCCGGACTAGCGGGGGACAAGAGACCCAGTACTTC. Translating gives CASSIRTSGGQETQYF.

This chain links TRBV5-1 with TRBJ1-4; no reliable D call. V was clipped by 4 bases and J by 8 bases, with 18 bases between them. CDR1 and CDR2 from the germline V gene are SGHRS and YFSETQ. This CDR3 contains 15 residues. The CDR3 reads CASSQYSGPGEKLFF. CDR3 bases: TGCGCCAGCAGCCAATACAGTGGGCCAGGCGAAAAACTGTTTTTT.